Shown below are 14 T cell receptor beta chains from a single sample sequenced in a study of OX40 agonist ivuxolimab in advanced cancers. Libraries were prepared by immunoSEQ multiplex PCR; TCRdb keeps only in-frame clonotypes and omits some of them. The sample lists tens of thousands of clones, about 90% occurring once. Sequencing used CD4+ or CD8+ T cells sorted from blood, obtained in a trial of the OX40 agonist ivuxolimab. These receptors all stem from an adult with an advanced solid tumor such as melanoma, head and neck, liver or kidney cancer.

The chain is built from TRBV19 and TRBJ1-1; no definite D call. There are 13 residues in the CDR3. In germline, CDR1 is LNHDA, CDR2 SQIVND (reference sequence). Trimming cost V 3 bases and J 1 base, with 6 bases left between them. The CDR3 here is CASSMGRNTEAFF. Written as DNA, the CDR3 is TGTGCCAGTAGTATGGGCAGGAACACTGAAGCTTTCTTT.

This rearrangement joins TRBV2 to TRBJ1-2, with D perhaps TRBD1 (6 bases). The CDR3 is 16 amino acids. With 7 bases removed from V and 6 bases from J, the gap between germline ends came to 24 bases. CDR1 is SNHLY, CDR2 FYNNEI, per germline. CDR3 nucleotides: TGTGCCAGCAAAGGCCCCTCTGGGGGGGCAAGGGATGGCTACACCTTC. Translated: CASKGPSGGARDGYTF.

The chain couples TRBV9 to TRBJ2-7; 12 bases are shared with TRBD1. Germline CDR1 reads SGDLS; CDR2 reads YYNGEE. The junction had 7 bases not matched to a gene; V was cut back by 3 bases and J by 6 bases. This CDR3 spans 15 amino acids. The CDR3 DNA reads TGTGCCAGCAGCGAGGCCGGGACAGGGGGCTCCGAGCAGTACTTC. Translating gives CASSEAGTGGSEQYF. The variable domain in full, completed from reference TRBV9 and TRBJ2-7, reads DSGVTQTPKHLITATGQRVTLRCSPRSGDLSVYWYQQSLDQGLQFLIQYYNGEERAKGNILERFSAQQFPDLHSELNLSSLELGDSALYFCASSEAGTGGSEQYFGPGTRLTVT.

The genes are TRBV9 and TRBJ1-2; D may be TRBD1 (5 bases). Trimming shortened V by 4 bases and J by 4 bases, and 20 bases separated the two germline ends. The CDR3 is made up of 16 amino acids. Germline V gene data show CDR1 as SGDLS and CDR2 as YYNGEE. The CDR3 protein is CASSSEEHRSSYGYTF. In nucleotides, the CDR3 is TGTGCCAGCAGCTCAGAGGAACACAGGTCTTCCTATGGCTACACCTTC.

This clone was counted once. This rearrangement joins TRBV6-6 to TRBJ2-2; D not certain. There are 12 residues in the CDR3. Germline lookup yields CDR1 MNHNY and CDR2 SVGAGI (reference sequence). Deletions cut 2 bases from V and 6 bases from J, with 4 bases between. The CDR3 nucleotides read TGTGCCAGCAGTTACGGGGCCGGGGAGCTGTTTTTT. Protein sequence: CASSYGAGELFF.

In DNA form, the CDR3 reads TGCAGCGTTGACAGGGGCGCCTACAATGAGCAGTTCTTC. Encoded protein: CSVDRGAYNEQFF. The chain uses TRBV29-1 and TRBJ2-1; D possibly corresponds to TRBD1 (6 bases). This CDR3 is built from 13 residues. V lost 3 bases and J 2 bases, leaving 8 bases between the germline ends. Germline CDR1 is SQVTM and CDR2 is ANQGSEA.

This sequence joins TRBV11-2 and TRBJ2-7; tentatively, D is TRBD1 (6 bases). CDR1 is SGHAT, CDR2 FQNNGV, per germline. The CDR3 consists of 14 residues. V gave up 4 bases and J gave up 3 bases, with 13 bases separating them. The CDR3, as DNA: TGTGCCAGCAGCTACGCCGGGACACGCTACGAGCAGTACTTC. It is translated as CASSYAGTRYEQYF.

CDR3: CASSFWTGGAQETQYF. The CDR3 DNA reads TGTGCCAGCAGCTTCTGGACAGGGGGGGCCCAAGAGACCCAGTACTTC. This chain links TRBV7-8 with TRBJ2-5, with 10 nucleotides matching TRBD1. Per germline, CDR1 SGHVS and CDR2 FQNEAQ. The ends lost 3 bases at V and 1 base at J; junction bases unmatched: 5. This CDR3 has 16 residues. Together with reference TRBV7-8 and TRBJ2-5, the CDR3 gives the full variable domain: GAGVSQSPRYKVAKRGQDVALRCDPISGHVSLFWYQQALGQGPEFLTYFQNEAQLDKSGLPSDRFFAERPEGSVSTLKIQRTQQEDSAVYLCASSFWTGGAQETQYFGPGTRLLVL.

This clone has more than one count but fewer than ten. The V and J genes are TRBV4-1 and TRBJ1-3; D may be TRBD1 (6 bases). CDR3 length: 14 residues. V dropped 2 bases and J dropped 6 bases, with 11 bases sitting between them. Germline V CDR1 and CDR2: MGHRA, YSYEKL. CDR3 residues: CASSQTGTENTIYF. CDR3 DNA: TGCGCCAGCAGCCAAACAGGGACGGAAAACACCATATATTTT.

The chain has TRBV4-3 and TRBJ2-7, with D maybe TRBD1 (6 bases). Germline V lookup: CDR1 LGHNA, CDR2 YSLEER. V lost 3 bases and J 1 base, leaving 10 bases between the germline ends. The CDR3 is 14 residues long. The CDR3 DNA reads as TGCGCCAGCAGCCAGGGGGACACATCCTACGAGCAGTACTTC. Translating gives CASSQGDTSYEQYF.

As concerns this clone: One end of the junction varies from germline; a read error may be responsible. J is TRBJ2-2 and V is TRBV7-7; the D is unclear. The CDR3 consists of 14 residues. In germline, CDR1 is SSHAT, CDR2 FNYEAQ (reference sequence). The CDR3 bases are TGTGCTAGCAGCTTAGATAGCCTGACCGGGGAGCTGTTTTTT. Translating it yields CASSLDSLTGELFF.

DNA of the CDR3: TGTGCCAGCAGCCAAGGGGATTGGGGGAACACCGGGGAGCTGTTTTTT. Its protein is CASSQGDWGNTGELFF. The chain is built from TRBV4-2 and TRBJ2-2; D not resolved. Between the trimmed V and J ends, which lost 1 base and 1 base, there was a span of 10 bases. Germline V CDR1 and CDR2: LGHNA, YNFKEQ. The CDR3 has 16 residues.

This clone was counted a single time. V and J are TRBV2 and TRBJ2-1, with TRBD2 matching 8 bases. The V and J ends lost 1 base and 13 bases, in that order; junction bases with no gene match: 15. This CDR3 spans 16 amino acids. Per the germline V gene, CDR1 is SNHLY and CDR2 is FYNNEI. DNA of the CDR3: TGTGCCAGCAGTGAAGGGGAGGGTTTTAGCGGGGAGATTCAGTTCTTC. Its translation is CASSEGEGFSGEIQFF.

The V call is TRBV4-3, the J call TRBJ2-2, with D possibly being TRBD2 (6 bases). This CDR3 comprises 15 residues. In germline, CDR1 is LGHNA, CDR2 YSLEER. V lost 1 base and J 3 bases, leaving 9 bases between the germline ends. The CDR3 here is CASSQGREYTGELFF. The CDR3 region has the DNA TGCGCCAGCAGCCAAGGCCGGGAGTACACCGGGGAGCTGTTTTTT.